The 24 T cell receptor beta chains listed next were all sequenced from one sample in a study of identical twins. TCRdb reprocessed the 5' RACE reads via MiXCR and lists one record per CDR3 protein. The table lists 1.5 million to 2 million distinct CDR3 sequences, under 35% of them singletons. The material sequenced was cord blood. The receptor source for this set is a newborn girl in good health.

This chain joins TRBV6-4 and TRBJ2-1; 12 bases align to TRBD2. Trimming removed 8 bases from V and 0 bases from J; junction bases left unmatched: 5. The CDR3 length is 16 residues. Germline V CDR1 and CDR2: MRHNA, SNTAGT. CDR3 region: CASPTSGGSSYNEQFF. CDR3 in DNA: TGTGCCAGCCCCACTAGCGGGGGGAGCTCCTACAATGAGCAGTTCTTC.

This clonotype was observed a few times. The chain joins TRBV5-1 to TRBJ1-6; a weak D match, TRBD1 (6 bases). Trimming left V 0 bases short and J 10 bases short, with 14 bases between. This CDR3 is 15 amino acids long. Germline V gives CDR1 SGHRS, CDR2 YFSETQ. The CDR3 DNA reads as TGCGCCAGCAGCTTGGCCCAGGGGTTGAGATCACCCCTCCACTTT. Encoded protein: CASSLAQGLRSPLHF.

This clonotype occurred a few times. The chain is built from TRBV10-3 and TRBJ1-5; 7 bases are a match to TRBD1. This CDR3 has 16 residues. The germline gives CDR1 ENHRY, CDR2 SYGVKD. J gave up 11 bases and V 4 bases, and 17 bases lay outside the gene matches. CDR3 in amino acids: CAISATGDPSNHAQHF. DNA of the CDR3: TGTGCCATCAGTGCAACAGGGGATCCCAGCAATCATGCCCAGCATTTT.

This clonotype was counted between two and nine times. The chain combines TRBV28 with TRBJ2-1, with TRBD2 matching over 11 bases. CDR1 and CDR2 (germline): MDHEN, SYDVKM. V lost 8 bases, J lost 5 bases, and 8 bases stayed unmatched. The CDR3 is 15 amino acids. CDR3 bases: TGTGCCAGCCTTTCCCCGACTAGCGGGAACAATGAGCAGTTCTTC. It codes for CASLSPTSGNNEQFF.

Ten or more counts support this clonotype. The chain combines TRBV12-3 or TRBV12-4 with TRBJ2-3; TRBD2 is a possible D gene (6 bases). Trimming shortened V by 5 bases and J by 4 bases, and 10 bases separated the two germline ends. CDR3 length equals 13 residues. The CDR3 region is CASSTPSADTQYF. The CDR3 region has the DNA TGTGCCAGCAGTACCCCTAGCGCAGATACGCAGTATTTT.

This sequence joins TRBV20-1 and TRBJ2-1; D is undetermined. The CDR3 totals 13 residues. The V end was cut by 4 bases, the J end by 3 bases, with 10 bases between. Looked up from germline, CDR1 is DFQATT and CDR2 is SNEGSKA (reference sequence). CDR3 bases: TGCAGTGCTATGAGTCCACTCTACAATGAGCAGTTCTTC. Its translation: CSAMSPLYNEQFF.

This clonotype occurred many times. The rearrangement links TRBV20-1 to TRBJ2-1; 10 bases fit TRBD2. Germline CDR1 reads DFQATT; CDR2 reads SNEGSKA (reference sequence). J was trimmed by 4 bases and V by 3 bases; bases with no gene match: 6. The CDR3 has 15 amino acids. Here the CDR3 DNA reads TGCAGTGCTAGGGGTTCGACTAGCGGGTACAATGAGCAGTTCTTC. This codes for CSARGSTSGYNEQFF.

This clonotype was picked up a small number of times. The J gene is TRBJ2-5, the V gene TRBV27, with 7 bases matching TRBD2. The J call could be wrong; TRBJ2-7 is a better fit for the DNA end. This CDR3 comprises 15 residues. CDR1 and CDR2 (germline): MNHEY, SMNVEV (reference sequence). The CDR3 reads CASSPRLARRDEQYF. Here the CDR3 DNA reads TGTGCCAGCAGTCCCCGACTAGCCCGAAGGGACGAGCAGTACTTC.

This sequence joins TRBV27 and TRBJ2-1, with 12 bases fitting TRBD2. Germline assignment: CDR1 MNHEY and CDR2 SMNVEV (reference sequence). V shed 3 bases, J shed 7 bases, and the junction held 7 bases outside the gene matches. There are 16 residues in the CDR3. CDR3 DNA: TGTGCCAGCAGTTTTTCGACTAGCGGGAGAGAAAATGAGCAGTTCTTC. Its protein is CASSFSTSGRENEQFF.

The chain couples TRBV27 to TRBJ2-1; D is unresolved. Trimming left V 5 bases short and J 0 bases short, with 14 bases between. Germline assignment: CDR1 MNHEY and CDR2 SMNVEV (reference sequence). This CDR3 comprises 16 residues. CDR3 nucleotide sequence: TGTGCCAGCAGTCCCCAACGTGAGAGCTCCTACAATGAGCAGTTCTTC. Its protein is CASSPQRESSYNEQFF.

This clonotype was observed a few times. This chain joins TRBV6-2 or TRBV6-3 and TRBJ1-1; D gene uncertain. V was pared by 0 bases and J by 3 bases, with 17 bases between. CDR3 length: 17 residues. From germline, CDR1 is MNHEY and CDR2 SVGEGT. The CDR3 region has the DNA TGTGCCAGCAGTTACTCGATACACGGACGGGCGGACACTGAAGCTTTCTTT. The encoded protein is CASSYSIHGRADTEAFF.

This clonotype was seen a few times. The chain employs TRBV29-1 and TRBJ2-3; 7 bases are shared with TRBD2. The CDR3 has 18 residues. Germline loops: CDR1 SQVTM, CDR2 ANQGSEA. With 1 base clipped from V and 1 base from J, the junction kept 14 bases outside the gene matches. The CDR3 nucleotides are TGCAGCGTTGAAGGGGTTCGGCTAGCGGAAAGGGGCACAGATACGCAGTATTTT. Amino acids: CSVEGVRLAERGTDTQYF.

The genes are TRBV20-1 and TRBJ1-2; maybe TRBD1 (6 bases). The germline gives CDR1 DFQATT, CDR2 SNEGSKA (reference sequence). V lost 0 bases and J lost 2, with 13 bases in between. The CDR3 is 15 amino acids. CDR3 nucleotide sequence: TGCAGTGCTAGAGAGGGGGGGGCTTTAAACTATGGCTACACCTTC. This sequence encodes CSAREGGALNYGYTF.

The genes are TRBV4-1 and TRBJ1-2; maybe TRBD1 (5 bases). Germline lookup yields CDR1 MGHRA and CDR2 YSYEKL. This CDR3 has 15 residues. V was cut by 0 bases and J by 8 bases, with 16 bases left in between. The CDR3 nucleotides are TGCGCCAGCAGCCAAGATCTGAAGGGGTATGGAGGCTACACCTTC. Protein product: CASSQDLKGYGGYTF.

The V call is TRBV12-3 or TRBV12-4, the J call TRBJ2-6; D gene unclear. CDR3 size: 14 residues. V shed 3 bases and J shed 2 bases, with 5 bases lying between them. In DNA form, the CDR3 reads TGTGCCAGCAGTTTTATCGCTGGGGCCAACGTCCTGACTTTC. Residues: CASSFIAGANVLTF.

V gene TRBV25-1 combines with J gene TRBJ1-1; D might be TRBD1 (5 bases). The V and J ends lost 3 bases and 6 bases respectively, with 8 bases between them. CDR3 length equals 12 residues. Germline V gene sequence: CDR1 MGHDK, CDR2 SYGVNS. The DNA for the CDR3 is TGTGCCAGCAGTGAGAAGGGGCCTGAAGCTTTCTTT. It codes for CASSEKGPEAFF. The full variable domain, in which reference TRBV25-1 and TRBJ1-1 provide the parts outside the CDR3, is EADIYQTPRYLVIGTGKKITLECSQTMGHDKMYWYQQDPGMELHLIHYSYGVNSTEKGDLSSESTVSRIRTEHFPLTLESARPSHTSQYLCASSEKGPEAFFGQGTRLTVV.

This chain joins TRBV7-6 and TRBJ2-7; D not resolved. The CDR3 runs 18 residues. The V gene lost 6 bases and the J gene lost 0 bases, with 24 bases spanning the gap. CDR1 SGHVS and CDR2 FNYEAQ come from the germline V gene. CDR3 protein: CASSREIRRLYISYEQYF. CDR3 sequence (DNA): TGTGCCAGCAGTCGTGAAATTCGTCGACTTTATATCTCCTACGAGCAGTACTTC.

V usage is TRBV9 and J usage is TRBJ2-3, with 12 bases fitting TRBD2. V was pared by 3 bases and J by 4 bases, with 6 bases of the junction left unmatched. The germline V gene has CDR1 SGDLS and CDR2 YYNGEE. The CDR3 has 16 amino acids. This CDR3 is CASSALAGGPADTQYF. DNA of the CDR3: TGTGCCAGCAGCGCGCTAGCGGGAGGGCCAGCAGATACGCAGTATTTT.

This clonotype was seen many times. The chain recombines TRBV28 with TRBJ2-3; D gene unclear. The CDR3 contains 14 residues. From germline, CDR1 is MDHEN and CDR2 SYDVKM. V was clipped by 1 base and J by 2 bases, with 7 bases between them. The chain's CDR3 is CASSLYTNTDTQYF. CDR3 in DNA: TGTGCCAGCAGTTTATACACAAACACAGATACGCAGTATTTT.

This clonotype was seen a few times. V gene TRBV4-2 combines with J gene TRBJ2-5; 9 bases are a match to TRBD2. The CDR3 covers 19 residues. The trim removed 0 bases at V and 2 bases at J, leaving 13 bases unmatched. Germline V CDR1 and CDR2: LGHNA, YNFKEQ. CDR3 amino acids: CASSQDRPLAGGLQETQYF. The CDR3 nucleotides read TGTGCCAGCAGCCAAGATAGGCCACTGGCGGGAGGGTTACAAGAGACCCAGTACTTC.

This clonotype was seen only a few times. The rearrangement links TRBV20-1 to TRBJ2-1; TRBD2 matches 11 bases. This CDR3 has 16 amino acids. V shed 0 bases and J 6 bases; nucleotides not matched to a gene: 7. CDR1 and CDR2 from the germline V gene are DFQATT and SNEGSKA (reference sequence). CDR3 residues: CSARDLGLAGGNEQFF. The CDR3 bases are TGCAGTGCTAGAGATCTCGGGCTAGCGGGAGGCAATGAGCAGTTCTTC.

In this sample, this clonotype turned up a few times. The J gene is TRBJ2-3, the V gene TRBV4-2, with TRBD2 matching 10 bases. In germline, CDR1 is LGHNA, CDR2 YNFKEQ. The trim removed 4 bases at V and 2 bases at J, leaving 3 bases unmatched. The CDR3 contains 15 residues. In DNA form, the CDR3 reads TGTGCCAGCAGCCGCAGCGGGGGGGTCACAGATACGCAGTATTTT. It translates to CASSRSGGVTDTQYF.

This chain joins TRBV4-1 and TRBJ1-1; the D gene is possibly TRBD1 (5 bases). This CDR3 has 14 residues. Germline V CDR1 and CDR2: MGHRA, YSYEKL. V was cut by 6 bases and J by 8 bases, with 19 bases left in between. CDR3 in amino acids: CASSPRGRTTEAFF. The CDR3, as DNA: TGCGCCAGCAGTCCCCGGGGACGTACGACCGAAGCTTTCTTT.

The V gene is TRBV30, the J gene TRBJ2-3; D call uncertain. CDR3 length: 14 amino acids. V lost 4 bases and J 1 base, leaving 12 bases between the germline ends. Germline CDR1 reads GTSNPN; CDR2 reads SVGIG (reference sequence). The CDR3 loop reads CAWMYKGRTDTQYF. The CDR3 region has the DNA TGTGCCTGGATGTACAAGGGCCGCACAGATACGCAGTATTTT.